Listed here are 30 T cell receptor beta chains from one sample, sequenced in a study of CD8 T cells in Susac syndrome. cDNA came from around 0.54 to 1 ug RNA primed by random hexamers. TCRdb called the immunoSEQ multiplex PCR reads again in MiXCR, with one record for every CDR3 protein. The sample consists of around 300,000 distinct CDR3 sequences, roughly 85% of them appearing once. The material sequenced was CD8+ T cells from PBMCs. These receptors came from a human donor with multiple sclerosis.

This chain uses TRBV9 with TRBJ2-1; D ambiguous. This CDR3 spans 12 amino acids. Trimming took off 5 bases at V and 9 bases at J, with 12 bases between the two ends. Germline V gene lookup returns CDR1 SGDLS and CDR2 YYNGEE. The CDR3 loop is CASSEQAGEQFF. For the CDR3, the DNA is TGTGCCAGCAGTGAACAAGCCGGTGAGCAGTTCTTC.

The chain carries TRBV20-1 and TRBJ2-2, with D perhaps matching TRBD2 (5 bases). The CDR3 has 13 amino acids. Trimming left V 5 bases short and J 6 bases short, with 13 bases between. From germline, CDR1 is DFQATT and CDR2 SNEGSKA (reference sequence). CDR3 in amino acids: CSAPSSGAGELFF. Here the CDR3 DNA reads TGCAGTGCTCCCTCTTCCGGGGCCGGGGAGCTGTTTTTT.

This clonotype appeared a few times. The CDR3 reads CASSPPDWGASGVGVSGANVLTF. For the CDR3, the DNA is TGTGCCAGCAGTCCGCCAGACTGGGGGGCTAGCGGGGTCGGGGTATCTGGGGCCAACGTCCTGACTTTC. The chain employs TRBV12-3 or TRBV12-4 and TRBJ2-6; 9 bases fit TRBD2. With V trimmed by 5 bases and J by 1 base, 24 bases remained unmatched. The CDR3 runs 23 residues.

V is TRBV7-9 and J is TRBJ2-7; D not certain. Trimming took 5 bases from V and 2 from J, leaving 13 bases between them. Germline loops: CDR1 SEHNR, CDR2 FQNEAQ (reference sequence). CDR3 length: 14 amino acids. The CDR3 DNA reads as TGTGCCAGCAGCGCATCTGGATACACCTACGAGCAGTACTTC. It encodes CASSASGYTYEQYF.

In regard to this clonotype: The junction does not match germline at one end; this may be a read error. This chain joins TRBV6-1 and TRBJ2-3; 8 bases match TRBD1. CDR3 length: 16 residues. The germline V gene has CDR1 MNHNS and CDR2 SASEGT. CDR3 amino acids: CAGSLRTGSRTDTQYF. The CDR3 coding sequence is TGTGCCGGCAGTCTCCGGACAGGGAGTCGAACAGATACGCAGTATTTT.

The chain links TRBV4-1 to TRBJ2-7; TRBD2 might be the D (6 bases). Deletions cut 8 bases from V and 0 bases from J, with 11 bases between. The germline CDR1 and CDR2 sequences are MGHRA and YSYEKL. The CDR3 sequence is 13 residues long. The CDR3 here is CASGGPDSYEQYF. The CDR3 DNA reads as TGCGCCAGCGGAGGGCCAGACTCCTACGAGCAGTACTTC.

This clonotype occurred a few times. This rearrangement joins TRBV6-2 or TRBV6-3 to TRBJ2-7, with unresolved D. Germline V lookup: CDR1 MNHEY, CDR2 SVGEGT. CDR3 size: 13 residues. Trimming took off 6 bases at V and 0 bases at J, with 9 bases between the two ends. The CDR3 DNA reads as TGTGCCAGCAGGTACGGGCCCTCCTACGAGCAGTACTTC. Its protein is CASRYGPSYEQYF.

The chain uses TRBV11-2 and TRBJ2-1; maybe TRBD2 (6 bases). The CDR3 consists of 17 residues. Germline-derived CDR1 and CDR2 are SGHAT and FQNNGV. The V and J ends lost 1 base and 6 bases respectively, with 19 bases between them. The CDR3 DNA is TGTGCCAGCAGCTTAGGTCCTGTGGTGGAGGGATTCAATGAGCAGTTCTTC. It translates to CASSLGPVVEGFNEQFF.

V and J are TRBV7-2 and TRBJ2-2; 7 positions match TRBD1. J lost 7 bases, V lost 5 bases, and 7 bases had no gene match. This CDR3 is 14 amino acids long. Looked up from germline, CDR1 is SGHTA and CDR2 is FQGNSA. Here the CDR3 reads CASSTTGWDGELFF. For the CDR3, the DNA is TGTGCCAGCAGCACGACAGGGTGGGACGGGGAGCTGTTTTTT.

The chain is built from TRBV7-2 and TRBJ1-4; D is possibly TRBD1 (5 bases). The germline V gene encodes CDR1 SGHTA and CDR2 FQGNSA. This CDR3 is built from 14 residues. The V end was cut by 2 bases, the J end by 7 bases, with 11 bases between. The CDR3 DNA follows: TGTGCCAGCAGCTTAAGCGGCGGGGGTGAAAAACTGTTTTTT. Protein product: CASSLSGGGEKLFF. The full variable domain, with the rest looked up from reference TRBV7-2 and TRBJ1-4, is GAGVSQSPSNKVTEKGKDVELRCDPISGHTALYWYRQSLGQGLEFLIYFQGNSAPDKSGLPSDRFSAERTGGSVSTLTIQRTQQEDSAVYLCASSLSGGGEKLFFGSGTQLSVL.

This clonotype was seen a single time. The chain uses TRBV6-7 and TRBJ2-2, with D tentatively TRBD1 (6 bases). TRBV6-7 is an ORF for which the function is uncertain. Trimming left V 3 bases short and J 1 base short, with 12 bases between. The CDR3 covers 16 residues. In DNA form, the CDR3 reads TGTGCCAGCAGTTATCTGGGACACCAGAACACCGGGGAGCTGTTTTTT. This codes for CASSYLGHQNTGELFF.

Comment on this clonotype: One junction end disagrees with the germline gene, perhaps due to a read error. J is TRBJ2-1 and V is TRBV19; D is perhaps TRBD1 or TRBD2 (5 bases each). The CDR3 sequence is 10 residues long. Per the germline V gene, CDR1 is LNHDA and CDR2 is SQIVND (reference sequence). This chain's CDR3 is CASRTGSRAF. In nucleotides, the CDR3 is TGTGCCAGTAGGACGGGGAGCAGGGCCTTC.

The chain carries TRBV6-5 and TRBJ1-3; TRBD1 is a possible D gene (5 bases). The CDR3 has 15 amino acids. Germline V gene sequence: CDR1 MNHEY, CDR2 SVGAGI. V was trimmed by 0 bases and J by 3 bases, leaving 9 bases between them. CDR3 nucleotides: TGTGCCAGCAGTTACTCCCGGGGGGATGGAAACACCATATATTTT. Its protein product is CASSYSRGDGNTIYF.

DNA for the CDR3: TGTGCCAGCAGCTTAGTGCAGGGCGCGGGCACTGAAGCTTTCTTT. It translates to CASSLVQGAGTEAFF. This sequence joins TRBV11-2 and TRBJ1-1; D may be TRBD1 (5 bases). With 1 base removed from V and 4 bases from J, the gap between germline ends came to 13 bases. This CDR3 is built from 15 residues. Germline V gene data show CDR1 as SGHAT and CDR2 as FQNNGV. Full variable domain (missing parts from reference TRBV11-2 and TRBJ1-1): EAGVAQSPRYKIIEKRQSVAFWCNPISGHATLYWYQQILGQGPKLLIQFQNNGVVDDSQLPKDRFSAERLKGVDSTLKIQPAKLEDSAVYLCASSLVQGAGTEAFFGQGTRLTVV.

J is TRBJ1-5 and V is TRBV20-1; possibly TRBD1 for D (6 bases). CDR1 DFQATT and CDR2 SNEGSKA come from the germline V gene (reference sequence). This CDR3 has 14 residues. V was trimmed by 3 bases and J by 3 bases, leaving 12 bases between them. In DNA form, the CDR3 reads TGCAGTGCTAGCGCGGGGGCTTACAATCAGCCCCAGCATTTT. Protein product: CSASAGAYNQPQHF.

The rearrangement joins TRBV4-1 to TRBJ2-3; tentatively, D is TRBD2 (5 bases). The germline V gene encodes CDR1 MGHRA and CDR2 YSYEKL. Trimming removed 2 bases at V and 2 bases at J, with 11 bases between. CDR3 length: 15 residues. The CDR3 spells CASSQSPGSTDTQYF. The DNA for the CDR3 is TGCGCCAGCAGCCAATCCCCGGGGTCCACAGATACGCAGTATTTT.

The J gene is TRBJ1-5, the V gene TRBV28; TRBD1 might be the D (6 bases). Germline loops: CDR1 MDHEN, CDR2 SYDVKM. The CDR3 consists of 14 residues. V was trimmed by 8 bases and J by 5 bases, leaving 16 bases between them. The CDR3 bases are TGTGCCAGCCTGTTGAGGGGGGGTGATCAGCCCCAGCATTTT. It translates to CASLLRGGDQPQHF.

The V call is TRBV28, the J call TRBJ2-5; D is possibly TRBD2 (5 bases). Per the germline V gene, CDR1 is MDHEN and CDR2 is SYDVKM. This CDR3 contains 14 residues. Deletions cut 6 bases from V and 3 bases from J, with 14 bases between. CDR3: CASSAEGSEETQYF. The DNA of the CDR3 is TGTGCCAGCAGCGCGGAAGGGAGCGAAGAGACCCAGTACTTC. The complete variable domain, with remaining parts taken from reference TRBV28 and TRBJ2-5, reads DVKVTQSSRYLVKRTGEKVFLECVQDMDHENMFWYRQDPGLGLRLIYFSYDVKMKEKGDIPEGYSVSREKKERFSLILESASTNQTSMYLCASSAEGSEETQYFGPGTRLLVL.

The V call is TRBV4-3, the J call TRBJ2-1, with D possibly called TRBD1 or TRBD2 (5 bases each). The V gene's germline CDR1 is LGHNA and CDR2 YSLEER. CDR3 size: 16 residues. The V and J ends lost 0 bases and 4 bases respectively, with 13 bases between them. CDR3 coding DNA: TGCGCCAGCAGCCAAGACGGGACGGGAAGATACAATGAGCAGTTCTTC. Its protein is CASSQDGTGRYNEQFF.

This chain joins TRBV4-3 and TRBJ2-5, with D tentatively TRBD2 (7 bases). V dropped 2 bases and J dropped 4 bases, with 20 bases sitting between them. CDR1 LGHNA and CDR2 YSLEER come from the germline V gene. This CDR3 spans 17 amino acids. CDR3 sequence (DNA): TGCGCCAGCAGCCAAATCTCTAGCGGCCTGGGGGCAGAGACCCAGTACTTC. Its translation is CASSQISSGLGAETQYF.

CDR3 nucleotides: TGTGCCACCAGCACGGGGAGCGGGAGAACCACAGATACGCAGTATTTT. It codes for CATSTGSGRTTDTQYF. The J gene is TRBJ2-3, the V gene TRBV15; TRBD2 matches 8 bases. In germline, CDR1 is LNHNV, CDR2 YYDKDF (reference sequence). The CDR3 contains 16 residues. J gave up 2 bases and V 4 bases, and 8 bases lay outside the gene matches.

The V call is TRBV29-1, the J call TRBJ2-1; D possibly corresponds to TRBD2 (6 bases). Trimming removed 6 bases from V and 8 bases from J, with 14 bases in between. Per the germline V gene, CDR1 is SQVTM and CDR2 is ANQGSEA. The CDR3 runs 12 residues. Here the CDR3 reads CSVVLAVYEQFF. In nucleotides, the CDR3 is TGCAGCGTCGTTTTAGCGGTCTATGAGCAGTTCTTC.

The chain joins TRBV6-2 or TRBV6-3 to TRBJ2-3; either TRBD1 or TRBD2 may fit D (5 bases each). The germline V gene encodes CDR1 MNHEY and CDR2 SVGEGT. The CDR3 has 17 residues. Trimming cost V 6 bases and J 6 bases, with 25 bases left between them. DNA of the CDR3: TGTGCCAGCAGGCCAGAATCTCACCGGGGCCCAGGGGATACGCAGTATTTT. It yields the protein CASRPESHRGPGDTQYF.

The chain uses TRBV7-9 and TRBJ1-1, with TRBD1 as a possible D gene (5 bases). The CDR3 spans 15 residues. The ends were cut back, 5 bases at V and 4 bases at J, with 17 bases in the middle. CDR1 is SEHNR and CDR2 is FQNEAQ in the germline V gene (reference sequence). The CDR3 DNA follows: TGTGCCAGCAGCGACCCCGGGGGTAGGGGCACTGAAGCTTTCTTT. It codes for CASSDPGGRGTEAFF.

The chain has TRBV28 and TRBJ1-1; D gene unclear. CDR3 length: 15 residues. Germline V gene sequence: CDR1 MDHEN, CDR2 SYDVKM. V lost 7 bases to trimming and J lost 6 bases, with 21 bases between them. CDR3 protein: CASTPRQGPRAEAFF. The CDR3 DNA reads TGTGCCAGCACCCCCCGGCAAGGCCCGAGGGCTGAAGCTTTCTTT. Together with reference TRBV28 and TRBJ1-1, the CDR3 gives the full variable domain: DVKVTQSSRYLVKRTGEKVFLECVQDMDHENMFWYRQDPGLGLRLIYFSYDVKMKEKGDIPEGYSVSREKKERFSLILESASTNQTSMYLCASTPRQGPRAEAFFGQGTRLTVV.

The chain employs TRBV13 and TRBJ2-7; D is undetermined. V lost 5 bases and J lost 7, with 9 bases in between. The CDR3 contains 11 residues. The germline CDR1 and CDR2 sequences are PRHDT and FYEKMQ (reference sequence). CDR3 sequence reads: CASSAASEQYF. The CDR3 DNA reads TGTGCCAGCAGCGCAGCATCGGAGCAGTACTTC.

The CDR3 nucleotides read TGTGCCTCAAATACAGTGCTCACAGATACGCAGTATTTT. Translating gives CASNTVLTDTQYF. This sequence joins TRBV30 and TRBJ2-3; D remains unclear. Trimming took 7 bases from V and 2 from J, leaving 13 bases between them. Germline CDR1 reads GTSNPN; CDR2 reads SVGIG (reference sequence). The CDR3 consists of 13 residues.

This chain uses TRBV28 with TRBJ2-1; the D gene is possibly TRBD1 (7 bases). The CDR3 extends over 13 amino acids. The V and J ends lost 7 bases and 7 bases respectively, with 14 bases between them. Germline assignment: CDR1 MDHEN and CDR2 SYDVKM. CDR3 nucleotides: TGTGCCAGCACCCAGCCAGGGGGGAATGAGCAGTTCTTC. It codes for CASTQPGGNEQFF. Full variable domain (outside the CDR3, taken from reference TRBV28 and TRBJ2-1): DVKVTQSSRYLVKRTGEKVFLECVQDMDHENMFWYRQDPGLGLRLIYFSYDVKMKEKGDIPEGYSVSREKKERFSLILESASTNQTSMYLCASTQPGGNEQFFGPGTRLTVL.

The chain employs TRBV7-9 and TRBJ1-5, with D uncertain. Germline V gives CDR1 SEHNR, CDR2 FQNEAQ (reference sequence). Trimming took off 5 bases at V and 2 bases at J, with 16 bases between the two ends. The CDR3 sequence is 16 residues long. The CDR3 loop reads CASSPDWPQGNQPQHF. The CDR3 DNA reads as TGTGCCAGCAGCCCAGACTGGCCCCAGGGCAATCAGCCCCAGCATTTT.

The V gene is TRBV7-4, the J gene TRBJ2-5; possibly TRBD2 for D (6 bases). Deletions cut 1 base from V and 5 bases from J, with 20 bases between. The length of the CDR3 is 17 residues. The germline V gene has CDR1 SGHVT and CDR2 SQSDAQ. The CDR3 is CASSLVGREVFLETQYF. The CDR3 coding sequence is TGTGCCAGCAGCTTAGTGGGAAGGGAGGTCTTCCTGGAGACCCAGTACTTC.